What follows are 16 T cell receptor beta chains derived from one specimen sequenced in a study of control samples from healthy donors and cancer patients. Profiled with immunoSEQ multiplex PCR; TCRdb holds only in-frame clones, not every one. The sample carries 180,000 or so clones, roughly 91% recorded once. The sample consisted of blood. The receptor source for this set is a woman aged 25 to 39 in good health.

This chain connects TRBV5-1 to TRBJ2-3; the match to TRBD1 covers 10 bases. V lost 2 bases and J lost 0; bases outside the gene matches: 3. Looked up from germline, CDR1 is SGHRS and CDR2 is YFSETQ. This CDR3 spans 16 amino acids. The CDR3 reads CASSFGDRGSTDTQYF. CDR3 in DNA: TGCGCCAGCAGCTTTGGGGACAGGGGTAGCACAGATACGCAGTATTTT. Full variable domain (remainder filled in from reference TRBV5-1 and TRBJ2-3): KAGVTQTPRYLIKTRGQQVTLSCSPISGHRSVSWYQQTPGQGLQFLFEYFSETQRNKGNFPGRFSGRQFSNSRSEMNVSTLELGDSALYLCASSFGDRGSTDTQYFGPGTRLTVL.

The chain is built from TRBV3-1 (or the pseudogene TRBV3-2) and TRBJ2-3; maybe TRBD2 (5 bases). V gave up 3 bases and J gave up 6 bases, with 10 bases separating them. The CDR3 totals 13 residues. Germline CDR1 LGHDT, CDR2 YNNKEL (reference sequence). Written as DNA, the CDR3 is TGTGCCAGCAGCCAGCCCCTAGCTGATACGCAGTATTTT. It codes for CASSQPLADTQYF.

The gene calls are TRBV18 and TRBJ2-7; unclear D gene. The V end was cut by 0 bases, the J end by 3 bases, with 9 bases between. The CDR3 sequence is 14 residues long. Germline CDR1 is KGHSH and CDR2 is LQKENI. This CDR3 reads CASSPPGFYYEQYF. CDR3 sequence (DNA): TGTGCCAGCTCACCACCGGGGTTTTACTACGAGCAGTACTTC.

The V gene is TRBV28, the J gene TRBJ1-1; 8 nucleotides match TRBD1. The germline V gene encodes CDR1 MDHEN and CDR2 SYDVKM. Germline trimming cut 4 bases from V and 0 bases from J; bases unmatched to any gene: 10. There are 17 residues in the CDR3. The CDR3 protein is CASSSHRGAGMNTEAFF. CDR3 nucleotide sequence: TGTGCCAGCAGTTCCCACAGGGGGGCGGGGATGAACACTGAAGCTTTCTTT.

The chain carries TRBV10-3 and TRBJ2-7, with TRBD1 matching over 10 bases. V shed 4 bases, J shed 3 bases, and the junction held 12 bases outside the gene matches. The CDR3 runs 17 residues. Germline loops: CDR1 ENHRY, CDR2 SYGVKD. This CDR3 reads CAISGGQGSSGYYEQYF. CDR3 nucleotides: TGTGCCATCAGTGGGGGACAGGGGTCTAGCGGGTACTACGAGCAGTACTTC.

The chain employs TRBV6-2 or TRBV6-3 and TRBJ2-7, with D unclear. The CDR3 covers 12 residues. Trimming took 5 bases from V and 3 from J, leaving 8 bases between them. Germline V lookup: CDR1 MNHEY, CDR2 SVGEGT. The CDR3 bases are TGTGCCAGCAGTAAGGACGGCTACGAGCAGTACTTC. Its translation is CASSKDGYEQYF.

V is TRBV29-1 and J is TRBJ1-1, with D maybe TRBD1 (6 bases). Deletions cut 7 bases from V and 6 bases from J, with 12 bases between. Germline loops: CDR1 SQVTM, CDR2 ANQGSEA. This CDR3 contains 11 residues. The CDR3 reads CSGTRGSEAFF. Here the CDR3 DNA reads TGCAGCGGGACCAGGGGATCTGAAGCTTTCTTT.

DNA of the CDR3: TGTGCCTGGAGTCCTCATCTAGCGGGGGATGAGCAGTTCTTC. Amino acids: CAWSPHLAGDEQFF. The genes are TRBV30 and TRBJ2-1; 10 bases agree with TRBD2. After removal of 2 bases from V and 8 bases from J, the junction contained 6 bases not matched to a gene. The CDR3 is 14 residues long. Germline V gene sequence: CDR1 GTSNPN, CDR2 SVGIG (reference sequence).

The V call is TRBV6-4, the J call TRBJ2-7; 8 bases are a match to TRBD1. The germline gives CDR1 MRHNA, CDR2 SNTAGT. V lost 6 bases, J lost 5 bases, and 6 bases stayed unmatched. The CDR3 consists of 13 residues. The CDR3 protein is CASRYRGWNEQYF. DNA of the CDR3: TGTGCCAGCAGATACAGGGGGTGGAACGAGCAGTACTTC.

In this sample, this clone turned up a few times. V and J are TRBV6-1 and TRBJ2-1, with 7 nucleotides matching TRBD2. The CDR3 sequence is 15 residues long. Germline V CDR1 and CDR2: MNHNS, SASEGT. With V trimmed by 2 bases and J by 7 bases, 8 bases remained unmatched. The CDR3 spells CASSETAGEGNEQFF. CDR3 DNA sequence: TGTGCCAGCAGTGAAACGGCGGGAGAAGGGAATGAGCAGTTCTTC.

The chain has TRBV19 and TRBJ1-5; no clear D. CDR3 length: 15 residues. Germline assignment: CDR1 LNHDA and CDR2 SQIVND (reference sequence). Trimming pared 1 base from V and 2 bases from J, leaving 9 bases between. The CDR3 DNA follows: TGTGCCAGTAGTATAGGACCAGTTCGCAATCAGCCCCAGCATTTT. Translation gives CASSIGPVRNQPQHF.

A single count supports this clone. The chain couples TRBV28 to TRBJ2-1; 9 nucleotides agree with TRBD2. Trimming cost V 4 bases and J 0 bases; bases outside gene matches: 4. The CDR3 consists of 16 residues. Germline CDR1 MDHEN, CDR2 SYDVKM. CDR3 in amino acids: CASSSLAGYSYNEQFF. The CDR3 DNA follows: TGTGCCAGCAGTTCTCTAGCGGGGTACTCCTACAATGAGCAGTTCTTC.

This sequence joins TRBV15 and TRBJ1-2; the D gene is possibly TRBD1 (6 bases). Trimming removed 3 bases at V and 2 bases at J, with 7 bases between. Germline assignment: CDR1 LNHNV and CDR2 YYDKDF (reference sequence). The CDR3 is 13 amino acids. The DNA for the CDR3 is TGTGCCACCAGCAGCGGGGGCAACTATGGCTACACCTTC. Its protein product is CATSSGGNYGYTF.

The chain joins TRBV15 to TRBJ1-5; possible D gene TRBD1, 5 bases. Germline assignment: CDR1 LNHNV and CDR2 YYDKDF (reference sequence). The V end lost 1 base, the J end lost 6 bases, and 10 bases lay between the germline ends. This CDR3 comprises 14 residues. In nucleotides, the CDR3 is TGTGCCACCAGCAGAGCAGGGATAGGTCAGCCCCAGCATTTT. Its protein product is CATSRAGIGQPQHF. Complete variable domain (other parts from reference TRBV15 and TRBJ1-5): DAMVIQNPRYQVTQFGKPVTLSCSQTLNHNVMYWYQQKSSQAPKLLFHYYDKDFNNEADTPDNFQSRRPNTSFCFLDIRSPGLGDTAMYLCATSRAGIGQPQHFGDGTRLSIL.

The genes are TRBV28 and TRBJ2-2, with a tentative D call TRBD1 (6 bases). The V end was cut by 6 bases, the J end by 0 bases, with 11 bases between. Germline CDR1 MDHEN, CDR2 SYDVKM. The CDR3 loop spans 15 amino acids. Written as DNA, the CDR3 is TGTGCCAGCAGCTCGGACAGCGCGAACACCGGGGAGCTGTTTTTT. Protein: CASSSDSANTGELFF.

CDR3 DNA: TGTGCCAGCAGCTTACCGGGACTAGCGGGCTCTGGGGCCAACGTCCTGACTTTC. Translated: CASSLPGLAGSGANVLTF. The rearrangement joins TRBV7-2 to TRBJ2-6; 12 nucleotides align to TRBD2. The germline V gene has CDR1 SGHTA and CDR2 FQGNSA. Unmatched junction bases numbered 2, after V lost 2 bases and J lost 0 bases. The CDR3 contains 18 residues.